This is a list of T cell receptor beta chains from one sample in a study of blood T cells in healthy people across ages. TCRdb ran MiXCR on the 5' RACE reads and lists one entry per CDR3 protein. The sample carries under 1,000,000 distinct CDR3 sequences, roughly 46% recorded once. The sample consisted of blood. The receptors derive from a man older than 75 in good health. CDR3s include the opening cysteine and the closing phenylalanine or tryptophan. The D gene is left open where the match is weak. A row's size may be missing; if present it is once, few, many or a size class.

j_call d_call v_call clone_size cdr3_nt cdr3_aa
TRBJ2-3 TRBD1 TRBV15 - TGTGCCACCAGCAGCCGGGACAGGTTCTCCACAGATACGCAGTATTTT CATSSRDRFSTDTQYF
TRBJ1-5 - TRBV28 - TGTGCCAGCAGATACAGGGCGACGGGGCAGCCCCAGCATTTT CASRYRATGQPQHF
TRBJ2-5 - TRBV5-1 - TGCGCCAGCAGCTTGGTTTTTACAGGGAAAGAGACCCAGTACTTC CASSLVFTGKETQYF
TRBJ2-5 TRBD1 TRBV6-6 many TGTGCCAGCAGTTTGGGACAGGGACAAGAGACCCAGTACTTC CASSLGQGQETQYF
TRBJ2-7 TRBD2 TRBV9 - TGTGCCAGCAGCGTAAGCGGGGTCCCTTACGAGCAGTACTTC CASSVSGVPYEQYF
TRBJ2-7 - TRBV7-9 - TGTGCCAGCAGCTTGTTTAGCGAGCAGTACTTC CASSLFSEQYF
TRBJ2-7 TRBD2 TRBV20-1 - TGCAGTGCTAAAGCTAGCGGGAGTAACGAGCAGTACTTC CSAKASGSNEQYF
TRBJ2-7 - TRBV4-3 once TGCGCCAGCAGCCTCGACCCCGGGACCACCTACGAGCAGTACTTC CASSLDPGTTYEQYF
TRBJ2-3 TRBD2 TRBV5-1 - TGCGCCAGCAGGCGCGGGGGACCAGATACGCAGTATTTT CASRRGGPDTQYF
TRBJ2-7 - TRBV28 - TGTGCCAGCAGATCCCCGGCCTGGGAGCAGTACTTC CASRSPAWEQYF
TRBJ2-7 - TRBV12-3/TRBV12-4 - TGTGCCAGCAGGCCGGGGGCCAGCTCCTACGAGCAGTACTTC CASRPGASSYEQYF
TRBJ2-7 - TRBV4-1 - TGCGCCAGCAGCCAAGATATACCATCCTACGAGCAGTACTTC CASSQDIPSYEQYF
TRBJ2-1 TRBD2 TRBV20-1 few TGCAGTGCTAGAGCGGCTAGCGGGATTAATGAGCAGTTCTTC CSARAASGINEQFF
TRBJ1-2 - TRBV12-3/TRBV12-4 - TGTACCAGCAGTTTTTCTCCTCCGACAGAGGGCTACACCTTC CTSSFSPPTEGYTF
TRBJ2-7 TRBD2 TRBV28 few TGTGCCAGCAGTTTGCGGGAGTACGAGCAGTACTTC CASSLREYEQYF
TRBJ2-7 TRBD2 TRBV7-2 many TGTGCCAGCAGCCTGACTAGCGGGATGTCCTACGAGCAGTACTTC CASSLTSGMSYEQYF
TRBJ2-7 TRBD1 TRBV28 - TGTGCCAGCAGCCCACAGGGGGGATACTGCGAGCAGTACTTC CASSPQGGYCEQYF
TRBJ2-1 TRBD2 TRBV9 - TGTGCCAGCAGCGTAGAGCCAGCGGGGGGCAATGAGCAGTTCTTC CASSVEPAGGNEQFF
TRBJ1-4 - TRBV20-1 - TGCAGTGCTGCTCAGGACCGGATCGGGGAAAAACTGTTTTTT CSAAQDRIGEKLFF
TRBJ1-2 TRBD1 TRBV27 many TGTGCCAGCAGTTTATCTCAGGGGGCGGGTGGCTACACCTTC CASSLSQGAGGYTF
TRBJ2-6 - TRBV20-1 few TGCAGTGCTGGCCCTGGACGAGGGGCCAACGTCCTGACTTTC CSAGPGRGANVLTF
TRBJ1-6 - TRBV7-2 - TGTGCCAGCAGCTTCCAGGGGCAAGGCGGAGGGTCACCCCTCCACTTT CASSFQGQGGGSPLHF
TRBJ2-7 - TRBV12-3/TRBV12-4 - TGTGCCAGCACCGCCGGGACACACTCCTACGAGCAGTACTTC CASTAGTHSYEQYF
TRBJ1-4 - TRBV18 few TGTGCCAGCTCATTGGGACAAGATGAAAAACTGTTTTTT CASSLGQDEKLFF
TRBJ2-2 - TRBV9 - TGTGCCAGCAGCGTAGTCCACGGGGAGCTGTTTTTT CASSVVHGELFF
TRBJ1-5 TRBD1 TRBV12-3/TRBV12-4 few TGTGCCAGTAAATCCTCCGGACAGGGGTATCAGCCCCAGCATTTT CASKSSGQGYQPQHF
TRBJ2-2 - TRBV5-1 few TGTGCCAGCAGTTTAACAGGGAACACCGGGGAGCTGTTTTTT CASSLTGNTGELFF
TRBJ2-1 - TRBV2 - TGTGCCACCGGAACCGGGACTGGAAAGGCGGAGCAGTTCTTC CATGTGTGKAEQFF
TRBJ2-5 TRBD2 TRBV29-1 - TGCAGCGCCGTAGCGGGAGGGCAAGTCAATGAGCAGTACTTC CSAVAGGQVNEQYF
TRBJ2-3 TRBD2 TRBV11-2 - TGTGCCAGCAGACCCACCCTTGAGCGGGAGGGAATGAGGACGCAGTATTTT CASRPTLEREGMRTQYF
TRBJ2-1 TRBD2 TRBV7-3 - TGTGCCAGCAGCCTACTATCCAGCGGGGGTAGTTACAATGAGCAGTTCTTC CASSLLSSGGSYNEQFF
TRBJ2-1 TRBD1 TRBV7-3 many TGTGCCAGCAGCTCGACAGGGGGTACTTACAATGAGCAGTTCTTC CASSSTGGTYNEQFF
TRBJ2-3 - TRBV7-2 - TGTGCCAGCAGCTTAGGCGCGGGCGGACAACATACGCAGTATTTT CASSLGAGGQHTQYF
TRBJ2-7 - TRBV9 - TGTGCCAGCAGCGCTGAGCAGAGGGGCGAGCAGTACTTC CASSAEQRGEQYF
TRBJ1-2 TRBD1 TRBV14 - TGTGCCAGCAGCCCCTACAGGGGCTATGGCTACACCTTC CASSPYRGYGYTF
TRBJ2-7 - TRBV6-5 - TGTGCCGGCTACGAGCAGTACTTC CAGYEQYF
TRBJ2-4 TRBD2 TRBV24-1 - TGTGCCACCAGTGCCCCGGAGACTAGCGGGAGGGTCATTCAGTACTTC CATSAPETSGRVIQYF
TRBJ2-7 - TRBV11-2 - TGTGCCAGCAGCTTGGATAGGGAAGTCTTCTACAATGAGCAGTACTTC CASSLDREVFYNEQYF
TRBJ2-5 - TRBV12-3/TRBV12-4 few TGTGCCAGCAGCCCCCAGGACGCTTTAGGGGAGCAGTACTTC CASSPQDALGEQYF
TRBJ2-6 - TRBV20-1 many TGCAGTGCTGTCGGGTTCTCTGGGGCCAACGTCCTGACTTTC CSAVGFSGANVLTF
TRBJ2-7 TRBD1 TRBV29-1 few TGCAGCGTAGCATACGGACAGGGGACCTACGAGCAGTACTTC CSVAYGQGTYEQYF
TRBJ2-7 - TRBV12-3/TRBV12-4 - TGTGCCAGCAGACAGGGTCCGGCCTACGAGCAGTACTTC CASRQGPAYEQYF
TRBJ2-3 - TRBV12-3/TRBV12-4 few TGTGCCTCCTCCGGGCGGGTCGGCACAGATACGCAGTATTTT CASSGRVGTDTQYF
TRBJ2-5 - TRBV7-3 - TGTGCCAGCAGCCAGGACTCTCAAGAGACCCAGTACTTC CASSQDSQETQYF
TRBJ2-1 TRBD2 TRBV7-2 - TGTGCCAGCAGCATAAACCGGGGGGGCTACAATGAGCAGTTCTTC CASSINRGGYNEQFF
TRBJ2-1 - TRBV10-3 - TGTGCCATCAGTGGGGACCGAACCCACAATGAGCAGTTCTTC CAISGDRTHNEQFF
TRBJ1-3 - TRBV7-2 - TGTGCCAGCAGCTTGGGGACTGCACAGACTGGAAACACCATATATTTT CASSLGTAQTGNTIYF
TRBJ1-4 - TRBV7-2 - TGTGCCAGCAGCTTTGGGCCCGATAATGAAAAACTGTTTTTT CASSFGPDNEKLFF
TRBJ2-7 - TRBV29-1 - TGCAGCGTTGAAGAGAGCCAGACCTACGAGCAGTACTTC CSVEESQTYEQYF
TRBJ2-5 - TRBV27 - TGTGCCAGCAGGGCACAGGCTTGGGAGACCCAGTACTTC CASRAQAWETQYF
TRBJ2-3 TRBD2 TRBV6-4 few TGTGCCAGCAGTCTCATCGGACGAGCGGGGGCAGATACGCAGTATTTT CASSLIGRAGADTQYF